The 14 T cell receptor beta chains presented below share a single source sample, sequenced in a study of a mutant IDH1 vaccine in newly diagnosed glioma. Assay used: immunoSEQ multiplex PCR; TCRdb lists only in-frame clones, some missing. The sample has over 55,000 clones; 82% are singletons. For these TCRs, the target antigens are not known. Time point meaning: week 5, during vaccination. Vaccination comprised doses that each held 300 ug of mutant IDH1 20-mer peptide, plus topical imiquimod. The sequenced sample was PBMCs, obtained from a glioma patient whose treatment included an IDH1 peptide vaccine. The receptors were gathered from a woman younger than 35 with glioma. Some clones in this sample may be carry-over from other donors' samples.

Of note for this clone: At one end the junction does not follow the germline gene, possibly because of a read error. The genes are TRBV7-7 and TRBJ2-2, with 7 bases that match TRBD1. Germline CDR1 and CDR2: SSHAT and FNYEAQ (reference sequence). The length of the CDR3 is 15 residues. CDR3 nucleotides: TGTGCTAGCAGCCAGGACAGGACGAACACCGGGGAGCTGTTTTTT. It yields the protein CASSQDRTNTGELFF.

V and J are TRBV5-1 and TRBJ1-2; the D gene is possibly TRBD1 (5 bases). V was trimmed by 0 bases and J by 5 bases, leaving 11 bases between them. Germline V gene lookup returns CDR1 SGHRS and CDR2 YFSETQ. This CDR3 has 14 residues. Here the CDR3 reads CASSLDWQGYGYTF. The CDR3 DNA reads as TGCGCCAGCAGCTTGGACTGGCAGGGTTATGGCTACACCTTC.

The J gene is TRBJ2-2, the V gene TRBV19; D possibly uses TRBD1 or TRBD2 (5 bases each). The CDR3 is made up of 14 amino acids. Germline CDR1 LNHDA, CDR2 SQIVND (reference sequence). V shed 5 bases and J shed 3 bases, with 10 bases lying between them. For the CDR3, the DNA is TGTGCCAGTAGTCCTCCGGGACACACCGGGGAGCTGTTTTTT. This encodes CASSPPGHTGELFF.

V gene TRBV7-8 combines with J gene TRBJ1-1, with D possibly TRBD1 on 5 matching bases. This CDR3 is 14 amino acids long. CDR1 and CDR2 (germline): SGHVS, FQNEAQ. V dropped 3 bases and J dropped 2 bases, with 10 bases sitting between them. The CDR3 sequence: CASSFAGGNTEAFF. The CDR3 bases are TGTGCCAGCAGCTTCGCGGGGGGTAACACTGAAGCTTTCTTT.

V gene TRBV2 combines with J gene TRBJ1-2; D not certain. V was shortened by 7 bases and J by 7 bases, with 13 bases between the two germline ends. The CDR3 loop spans 12 amino acids. The germline CDR1 and CDR2 sequences are SNHLY and FYNNEI. DNA for the CDR3: TGTGCCAGCATGTGGGTGGGTAGTGGCTACACCTTC. It encodes CASMWVGSGYTF.

This chain links TRBV19 with TRBJ2-7; perhaps TRBD2 as D (6 bases). Germline CDR1 LNHDA, CDR2 SQIVND (reference sequence). The CDR3 sequence is 14 residues long. Trimming cost V 1 base and J 1 base, with 8 bases left between them. The CDR3 DNA follows: TGTGCCAGTAGTATAGGGGACTCGTCCTACGAGCAGTACTTC. This codes for CASSIGDSSYEQYF.

This clone was recorded once. This chain connects TRBV10-3 to TRBJ1-2; perhaps TRBD1 as D (5 bases). This CDR3 contains 12 residues. In germline, CDR1 is ENHRY, CDR2 SYGVKD. V shed 7 bases and J shed 2 bases, with 8 bases lying between them. The CDR3 is CAITGGNYGYTF. The CDR3 region has the DNA TGTGCCATCACTGGGGGGAACTATGGCTACACCTTC.

V and J are TRBV7-2 and TRBJ1-3, with D uncertain. Trimming left V 0 bases short and J 3 bases short, with 9 bases between. Germline assignment: CDR1 SGHTA and CDR2 FQGNSA. The CDR3 totals 15 residues. The CDR3 region is CASSLARSGGNTIYF. The CDR3 region has the DNA TGTGCCAGCAGCTTAGCGCGCTCAGGTGGAAACACCATATATTTT.

The chain employs TRBV28 and TRBJ1-4; D unresolved. V shed 8 bases and J shed 11 bases, with 24 bases lying between them. The CDR3 is 15 residues long. CDR1 and CDR2 (germline): MDHEN, SYDVKM. Here the CDR3 reads CASQRAVGPLRKLFF. The CDR3 DNA sequence: TGTGCCAGCCAACGGGCGGTTGGTCCCCTGCGGAAACTGTTTTTT.

This chain links TRBV5-1 with TRBJ1-2, with D hard to call. The length of the CDR3 is 14 residues. The V gene's germline CDR1 is SGHRS and CDR2 YFSETQ. V shed 4 bases and J shed 8 bases, with 18 bases lying between them. The CDR3 nucleotides are TGCGCCAGCAGCCCCACGGGGTCGCTGCTAGGCTACACCTTC. It yields the protein CASSPTGSLLGYTF.

The rearrangement uses TRBV12-5 and TRBJ1-5; D is possibly TRBD1 (6 bases). Trimming left V 8 bases short and J 1 base short, with 18 bases between. The CDR3 loop spans 16 amino acids. Germline CDR1 reads LGHNT; CDR2 reads FRNRAP. The CDR3 coding sequence is TGTGCTAGTTTTGGCAGGGGCCTATTGAGCAATCAGCCCCAGCATTTT. As protein: CASFGRGLLSNQPQHF. The full variable domain, rest sourced from reference TRBV12-5 and TRBJ1-5, is DARVTQTPRHKVTEMGQEVTMRCQPILGHNTVFWYRQTMMQGLELLAYFRNRAPLDDSGMPKDRFSAEMPDATLATLKIQPSEPRDSAVYFCASFGRGLLSNQPQHFGDGTRLSIL.

This clone was counted a single time. The chain has TRBV4-2 and TRBJ1-5; possible D gene TRBD1, 6 bases. Trimming took off 3 bases at V and 10 bases at J, with 19 bases between the two ends. The CDR3 consists of 15 residues. Germline loops: CDR1 LGHNA, CDR2 YNFKEQ. The DNA of the CDR3 is TGTGCCAGCAGCCATAGACAGGCCGAGGCTTCTCCCCAGCATTTT. This sequence encodes CASSHRQAEASPQHF.

The genes are TRBV6-5 and TRBJ2-7, with D tentatively TRBD1 (6 bases). Germline CDR1 MNHEY, CDR2 SVGAGI. Trimming pared 6 bases from V and 9 bases from J, leaving 15 bases between. This CDR3 has 12 residues. Here the CDR3 reads CASSLQGRRQYF. In DNA, the CDR3 is TGTGCCAGCAGCTTACAGGGAAGACGGCAGTACTTC.

The CDR3 spells CASSPHTGTGGEQYF. CDR3 bases: TGTGCCAGCAGCCCCCACACCGGGACAGGGGGCGAGCAGTACTTC. The chain combines TRBV4-2 with TRBJ2-7; 11 bases line up with TRBD1. The CDR3 is made up of 15 amino acids. After removal of 4 bases from V and 6 bases from J, the junction contained 8 bases not matched to a gene. From germline, CDR1 is LGHNA and CDR2 YNFKEQ.